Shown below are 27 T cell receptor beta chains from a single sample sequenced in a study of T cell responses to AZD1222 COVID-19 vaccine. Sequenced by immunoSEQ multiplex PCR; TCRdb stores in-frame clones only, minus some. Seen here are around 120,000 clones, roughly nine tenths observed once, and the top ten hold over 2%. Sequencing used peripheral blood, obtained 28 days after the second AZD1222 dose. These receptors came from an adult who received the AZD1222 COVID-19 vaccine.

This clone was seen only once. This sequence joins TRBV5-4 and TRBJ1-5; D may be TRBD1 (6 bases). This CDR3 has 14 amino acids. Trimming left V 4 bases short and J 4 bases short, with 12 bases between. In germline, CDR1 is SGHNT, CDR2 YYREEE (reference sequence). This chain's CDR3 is CASSRGGQNQPQHF. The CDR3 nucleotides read TGTGCCAGCAGCCGGGGGGGGCAGAATCAGCCCCAGCATTTT.

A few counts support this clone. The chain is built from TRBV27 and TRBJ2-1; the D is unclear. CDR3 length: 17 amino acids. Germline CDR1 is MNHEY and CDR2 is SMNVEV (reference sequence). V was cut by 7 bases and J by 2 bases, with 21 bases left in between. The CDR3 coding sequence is TGTGCCAGCACCCCCCGGAGAGGCATACCAACCTACAATGAGCAGTTCTTC. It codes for CASTPRRGIPTYNEQFF.

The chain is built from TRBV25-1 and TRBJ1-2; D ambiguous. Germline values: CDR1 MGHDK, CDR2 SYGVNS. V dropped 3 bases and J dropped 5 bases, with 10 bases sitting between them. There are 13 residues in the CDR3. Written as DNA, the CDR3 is TGTGCCAGCAGTGATTCCAGGCGTTATGGCTACACCTTC. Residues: CASSDSRRYGYTF.

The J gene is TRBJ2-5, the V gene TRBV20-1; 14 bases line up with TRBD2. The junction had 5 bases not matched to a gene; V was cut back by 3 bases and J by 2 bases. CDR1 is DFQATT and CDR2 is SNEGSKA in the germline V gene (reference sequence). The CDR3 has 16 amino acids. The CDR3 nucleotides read TGCAGTGCTAGTCCAGGACTAGCGGGAGGACAAGAGACCCAGTACTTC. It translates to CSASPGLAGGQETQYF.

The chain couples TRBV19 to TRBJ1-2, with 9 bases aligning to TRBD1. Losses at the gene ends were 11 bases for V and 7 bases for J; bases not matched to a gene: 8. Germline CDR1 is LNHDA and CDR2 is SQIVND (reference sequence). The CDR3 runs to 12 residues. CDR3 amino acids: CAPRTGACGYTF. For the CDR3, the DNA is TGTGCCCCAAGGACAGGGGCTTGTGGCTACACCTTC.

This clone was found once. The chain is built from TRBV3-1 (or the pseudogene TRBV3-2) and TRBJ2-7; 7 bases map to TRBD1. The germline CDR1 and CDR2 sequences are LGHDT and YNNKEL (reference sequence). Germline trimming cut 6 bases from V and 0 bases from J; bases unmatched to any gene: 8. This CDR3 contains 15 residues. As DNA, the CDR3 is TGTGCCAGCAGTTTACAGGGGAGAAGCTCCTACGAGCAGTACTTC. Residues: CASSLQGRSSYEQYF.

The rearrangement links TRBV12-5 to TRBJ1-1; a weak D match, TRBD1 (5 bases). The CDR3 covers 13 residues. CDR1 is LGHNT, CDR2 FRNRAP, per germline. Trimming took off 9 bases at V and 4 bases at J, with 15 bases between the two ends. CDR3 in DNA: TGTGCTAGCGGTCCGGGGGAGCCCACTGAAGCTTTCTTT. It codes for CASGPGEPTEAFF.

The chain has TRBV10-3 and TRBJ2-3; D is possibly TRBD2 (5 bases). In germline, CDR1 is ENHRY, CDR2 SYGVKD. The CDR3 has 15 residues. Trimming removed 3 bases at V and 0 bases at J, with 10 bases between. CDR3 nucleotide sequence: TGTGCCATCAGTGATGTACGGACTAGCACAGATACGCAGTATTTT. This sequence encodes CAISDVRTSTDTQYF.

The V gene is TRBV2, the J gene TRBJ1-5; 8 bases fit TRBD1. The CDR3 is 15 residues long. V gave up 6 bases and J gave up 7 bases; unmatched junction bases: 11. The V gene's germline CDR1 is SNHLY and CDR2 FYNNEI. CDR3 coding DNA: TGTGCCAGCAGCCGGGACAGGATGCGGCAACAGCCCCAGCATTTT. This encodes CASSRDRMRQQPQHF.

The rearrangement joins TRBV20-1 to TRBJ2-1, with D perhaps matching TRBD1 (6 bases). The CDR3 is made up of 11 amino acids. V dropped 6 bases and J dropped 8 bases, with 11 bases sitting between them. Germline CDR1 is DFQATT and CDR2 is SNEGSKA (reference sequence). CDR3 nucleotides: TGCAGTGCCTGGGGGCCCGATGAGCAGTTCTTC. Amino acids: CSAWGPDEQFF.

The CDR3 coding sequence is TGTGCCAGTAGTATGCCGCAGGGGCCCCACAATGAGCAGTTCTTC. It specifies CASSMPQGPHNEQFF. This chain connects TRBV19 to TRBJ2-1; weak D call: TRBD1 (6 bases). V was trimmed by 3 bases and J by 5 bases, leaving 14 bases between them. From germline, CDR1 is LNHDA and CDR2 SQIVND (reference sequence). The CDR3 is 15 amino acids.

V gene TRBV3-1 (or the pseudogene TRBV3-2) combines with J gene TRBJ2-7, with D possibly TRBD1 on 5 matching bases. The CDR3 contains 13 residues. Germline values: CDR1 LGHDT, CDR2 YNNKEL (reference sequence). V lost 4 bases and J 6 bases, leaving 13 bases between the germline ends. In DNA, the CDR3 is TGTGCCAGCAGCCGCAATCAGGGCCTCGAGCAGTACTTC. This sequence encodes CASSRNQGLEQYF.

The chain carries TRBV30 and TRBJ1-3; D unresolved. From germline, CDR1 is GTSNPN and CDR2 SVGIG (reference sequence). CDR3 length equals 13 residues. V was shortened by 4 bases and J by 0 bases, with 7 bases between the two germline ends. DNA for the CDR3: TGTGCCTGGACCGGGAGCTCTGGAAACACCATATATTTT. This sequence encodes CAWTGSSGNTIYF. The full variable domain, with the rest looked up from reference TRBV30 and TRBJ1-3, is SQTIHQWPATLVQPVGSPLSLECTVEGTSNPNLYWYRQAAGRGLQLLFYSVGIGQISSEVPQNLSASRPQDRQFILSSKKLLLSDSGFYLCAWTGSSGNTIYFGEGSWLTVV.

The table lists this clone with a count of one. The DNA of the CDR3 is TGTGCCAGCAGTGATGGGAGCAGGACCCCTGAGACCCAGTACTTC. Its translation is CASSDGSRTPETQYF. The chain couples TRBV2 to TRBJ2-5; TRBD2 might be the D (5 bases). Germline lookup yields CDR1 SNHLY and CDR2 FYNNEI. This CDR3 region has 15 residues. The ends were cut back, 3 bases at V and 5 bases at J, with 16 bases in the middle.

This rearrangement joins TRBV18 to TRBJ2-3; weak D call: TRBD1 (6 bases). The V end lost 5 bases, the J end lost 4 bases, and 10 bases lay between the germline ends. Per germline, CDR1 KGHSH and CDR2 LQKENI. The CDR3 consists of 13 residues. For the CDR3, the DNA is TGTGCCAGCTCAGAGAACAGGGCAGATACGCAGTATTTT. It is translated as CASSENRADTQYF.

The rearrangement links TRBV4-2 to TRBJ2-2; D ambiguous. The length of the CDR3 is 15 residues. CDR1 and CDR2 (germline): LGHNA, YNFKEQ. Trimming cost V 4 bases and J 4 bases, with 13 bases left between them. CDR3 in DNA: TGTGCCAGCAGCCGACCCGGGTCCAGCACCGGGGAGCTGTTTTTT. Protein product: CASSRPGSSTGELFF.

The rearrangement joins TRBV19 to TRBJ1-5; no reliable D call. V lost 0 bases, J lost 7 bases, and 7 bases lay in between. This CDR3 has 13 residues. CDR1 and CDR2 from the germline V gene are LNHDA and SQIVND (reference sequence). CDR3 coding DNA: TGTGCCAGTAGTATAGATTGGGGACAGCCCCAGCATTTT. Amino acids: CASSIDWGQPQHF.

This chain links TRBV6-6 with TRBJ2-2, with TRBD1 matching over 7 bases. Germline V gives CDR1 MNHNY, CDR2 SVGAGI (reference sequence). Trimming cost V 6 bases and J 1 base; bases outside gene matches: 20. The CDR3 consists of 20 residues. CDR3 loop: CASSPPSGQPLGKNTGELFF. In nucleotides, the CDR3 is TGTGCCAGCAGCCCACCTTCGGGACAGCCCCTGGGGAAGAACACCGGGGAGCTGTTTTTT.

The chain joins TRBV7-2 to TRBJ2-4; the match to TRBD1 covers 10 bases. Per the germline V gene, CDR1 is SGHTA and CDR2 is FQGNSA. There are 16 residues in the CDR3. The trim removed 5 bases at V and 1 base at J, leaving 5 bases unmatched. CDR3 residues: CASSNRDRGAKNIQYF. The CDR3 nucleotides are TGTGCCAGCAGCAACCGGGACAGGGGTGCCAAAAACATTCAGTACTTC.

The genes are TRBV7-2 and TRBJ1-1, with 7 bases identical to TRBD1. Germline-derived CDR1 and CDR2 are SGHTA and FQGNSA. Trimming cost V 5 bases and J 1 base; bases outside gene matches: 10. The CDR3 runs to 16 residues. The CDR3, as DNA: TGTGCCAGCAGCCTACCAAGACAGGGACCGAACACTGAAGCTTTCTTT. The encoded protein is CASSLPRQGPNTEAFF.

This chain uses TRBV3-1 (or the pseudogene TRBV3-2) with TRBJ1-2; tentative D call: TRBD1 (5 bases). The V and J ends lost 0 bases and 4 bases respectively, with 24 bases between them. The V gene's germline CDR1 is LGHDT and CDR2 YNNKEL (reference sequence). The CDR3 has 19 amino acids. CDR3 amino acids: CASSQDYSFRDDASYGYTF. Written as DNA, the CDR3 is TGTGCCAGCAGCCAAGATTATTCGTTCCGGGACGACGCGTCCTATGGCTACACCTTC.

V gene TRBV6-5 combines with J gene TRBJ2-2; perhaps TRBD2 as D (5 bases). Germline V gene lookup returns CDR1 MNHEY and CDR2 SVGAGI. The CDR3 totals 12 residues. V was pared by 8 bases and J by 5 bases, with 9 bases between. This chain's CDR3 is CASFGLTGELFF. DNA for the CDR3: TGTGCCAGCTTTGGACTTACCGGGGAGCTGTTTTTT.

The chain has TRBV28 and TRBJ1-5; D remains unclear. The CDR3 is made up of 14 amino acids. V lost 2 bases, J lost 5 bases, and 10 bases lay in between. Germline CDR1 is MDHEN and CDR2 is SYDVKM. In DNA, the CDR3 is TGTGCCAGCAGTTTAGGTCAACGACATCAGCCCCAGCATTTT. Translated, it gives CASSLGQRHQPQHF.

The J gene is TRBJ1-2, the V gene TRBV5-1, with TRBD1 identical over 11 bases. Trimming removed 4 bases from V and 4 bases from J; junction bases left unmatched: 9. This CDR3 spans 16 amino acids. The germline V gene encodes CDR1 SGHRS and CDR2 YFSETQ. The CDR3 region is CASSTGGQGAGYGYTF. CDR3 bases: TGCGCCAGCAGCACAGGAGGACAGGGGGCTGGCTATGGCTACACCTTC.

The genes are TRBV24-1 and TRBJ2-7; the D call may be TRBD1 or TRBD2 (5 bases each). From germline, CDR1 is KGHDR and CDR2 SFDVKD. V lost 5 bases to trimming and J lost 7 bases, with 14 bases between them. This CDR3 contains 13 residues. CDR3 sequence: CATSASGAGEQYF. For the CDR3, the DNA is TGTGCCACCAGTGCTTCCGGGGCGGGTGAGCAGTACTTC.

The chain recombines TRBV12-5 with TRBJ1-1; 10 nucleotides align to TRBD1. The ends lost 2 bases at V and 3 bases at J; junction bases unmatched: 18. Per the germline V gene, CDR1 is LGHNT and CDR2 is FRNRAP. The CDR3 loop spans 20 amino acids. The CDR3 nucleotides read TGTGCTAGTGGTTTGAAACTGGGTCGGGACAGGGGCCCCGGGGACACTGAAGCTTTCTTT. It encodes CASGLKLGRDRGPGDTEAFF.

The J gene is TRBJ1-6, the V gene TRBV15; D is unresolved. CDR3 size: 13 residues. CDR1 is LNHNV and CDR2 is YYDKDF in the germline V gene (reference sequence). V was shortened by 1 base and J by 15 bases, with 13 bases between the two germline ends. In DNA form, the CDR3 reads TGTGCCACCAGCAGAGCTTTAGACTCCATCCTCCACTTT. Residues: CATSRALDSILHF.